The 11 T cell receptor beta chains reported below all come from one sample, sequenced in a study of spatial heterogeneity in lung cancer. TCRdb independently ran MiXCR on the 5' RACE reads; one entry per CDR3 protein. Of tens of thousands of distinct CDR3 sequences detected, approximately 9% appear once; the ten largest clones hold 1.5% to 2%. Time point denoted: blood at routine non-recurrence follow-up after resection. The sample consisted of PBMCs, taken at follow-up. The receptor set was obtained from a female donor with early-stage non-small cell lung cancer.

This clonotype was counted many times. The chain combines TRBV7-9 with TRBJ2-7; D may correspond to TRBD1 or TRBD2 (5 bases each). This CDR3 is built from 15 residues. Trimming cost V 9 bases and J 3 bases, with 21 bases left between them. The V gene's germline CDR1 is SEHNR and CDR2 FQNEAQ (reference sequence). The CDR3 spells CASPGFGTPLYEQYF. CDR3 nucleotides: TGTGCCAGTCCCGGGTTCGGGACGCCTCTCTACGAGCAGTACTTC.

This clonotype has a count of ten or more. The chain carries TRBV6-6 and TRBJ2-3, with TRBD2 identical over 14 bases. Germline V gene sequence: CDR1 MNHNY, CDR2 SVGAGI (reference sequence). After removal of 6 bases from V and 5 bases from J, the junction contained 13 bases not matched to a gene. The CDR3 is 18 amino acids. Here the CDR3 DNA reads TGTGCCAGCAGGCCTACACCGGGACTAGCGGGAGTTTTAGATACGCAGTATTTT. It codes for CASRPTPGLAGVLDTQYF.

This clonotype was detected only a few times. This chain connects TRBV11-3 to TRBJ2-3; 14 nucleotides align to TRBD2. The J segment lost 8 bases and the V segment lost 5 bases, leaving 6 bases of the junction unmatched. CDR3 length: 15 residues. Germline V lookup: CDR1 SGHNT, CDR2 YENEEA. The CDR3 region is CASSHKTSGRATQYF. The CDR3 DNA reads TGTGCCAGCAGCCACAAGACTAGCGGGAGGGCTACGCAGTATTTT. Together with reference TRBV11-3 and TRBJ2-3, the CDR3 gives the full variable domain: EAGVVQSPRYKIIEKKQPVAFWCNPISGHNTLYWYLQNLGQGPELLIRYENEEAVDDSQLPKDRFSAERLKGVDSTLKIQPAELGDSAVYLCASSHKTSGRATQYFGPGTRLTVL.

This clonotype has only one observation. The chain carries TRBV11-2 and TRBJ1-3; D is perhaps TRBD1 (5 bases). The CDR3 spans 13 residues. From germline, CDR1 is SGHAT and CDR2 FQNNGV. CDR3 DNA sequence: TGTGCGGCCAGGGCTTCCTCTGGAAACACCATATATTTT. It codes for CAARASSGNTIYF.

The chain employs TRBV6-5 and TRBJ2-6; 7 nucleotides agree with TRBD2. This CDR3 has 16 amino acids. The germline V gene has CDR1 MNHEY and CDR2 SVGAGI. J was trimmed by 2 bases and V by 3 bases; bases with no gene match: 4. CDR3 DNA sequence: TGTGCCAGCAGTTATTCTCGGGGGGCTGGGGCCAACGTCCTGACTTTC. The encoded protein is CASSYSRGAGANVLTF.

This clonotype occurred a few times. The V gene is TRBV28, the J gene TRBJ2-3, with TRBD1 identical over 7 bases. CDR3 length equals 13 residues. CDR1 and CDR2 (germline): MDHEN, SYDVKM. Germline trimming cut 3 bases from V and 4 bases from J; bases unmatched to any gene: 1. The chain's CDR3 is CASSFQGADTQYF. For the CDR3, the DNA is TGTGCCAGCAGTTTTCAGGGGGCAGATACGCAGTATTTT.

This clonotype was recorded at least ten times. This sequence joins TRBV5-4 and TRBJ2-7; 7 bases are a match to TRBD2. Germline V CDR1 and CDR2: SGHNT, YYREEE (reference sequence). J was trimmed by 0 bases and V by 6 bases; bases with no gene match: 6. The CDR3 extends over 14 amino acids. In DNA form, the CDR3 reads TGTGCCAGCAAGGGGACTACGAACTCCTACGAGCAGTACTTC. Its protein product is CASKGTTNSYEQYF.

In this sample, this clonotype turned up a few times. The chain has TRBV7-9 and TRBJ2-3, with 10 bases that match TRBD2. V lost 7 bases and J lost 2; bases outside the gene matches: 9. The CDR3 has 16 amino acids. Germline V gene lookup returns CDR1 SEHNR and CDR2 FQNEAQ (reference sequence). In nucleotides, the CDR3 is TGTGCCAGCACCCAAAAGCTAGCGGGGGCCACAGATACGCAGTATTTT. The encoded protein is CASTQKLAGATDTQYF.

This clonotype was counted only a few times. This rearrangement joins TRBV20-1 to TRBJ2-4; weak D call: TRBD2 (6 bases). CDR3 length equals 13 residues. Germline values: CDR1 DFQATT, CDR2 SNEGSKA (reference sequence). Trimming shortened V by 6 bases and J by 0 bases, and 9 bases separated the two germline ends. CDR3 sequence: CSATGLAKNIQYF. CDR3 nucleotide sequence: TGCAGTGCAACGGGACTAGCCAAAAACATTCAGTACTTC.

This clonotype was detected many times. The V gene is TRBV18, the J gene TRBJ2-2; TRBD2 aligns across 7 bases. Germline CDR1 reads KGHSH; CDR2 reads LQKENI. CDR3 length equals 16 residues. The J segment lost 1 base and the V segment lost 3 bases, leaving 5 bases of the junction unmatched. In nucleotides, the CDR3 is TGTGCCAGCTCACCGGGTCTAGCGGTGAACACCGGGGAGCTGTTTTTT. Its translation: CASSPGLAVNTGELFF.

Of note for this clonotype: A read error may be the cause here, since a much bigger clone is one base away. This CDR3 fails to terminate in the conserved phenylalanine or tryptophan, so it likely reflects a read error. The V and J genes are TRBV7-9 and TRBJ1-2; D is unclear. The V gene's germline CDR1 is SEHNR and CDR2 FQNEAQ (reference sequence). Trimming took 3 bases from V and 4 from J, leaving 15 bases between them. CDR3 length: 15 amino acids. The CDR3 DNA is TGTGCCAGCAGCTTTCTGGGAGGCGCTAGCTATGGCTACACCTAC. It yields the protein CASSFLGGASYGYTY.